The 17 T cell receptor beta chains presented below share a single source sample, sequenced in a study of CD8 T cells in Susac syndrome. RNA in amounts of roughly 0.5 to 1 ug was reverse transcribed with random hexamers. TCRdb re-called the immunoSEQ multiplex PCR reads with MiXCR, one entry per CDR3 protein. The data hold about 66,000 distinct CDR3 sequences, with about 94% observed a single time. Sequenced material: CD8+ T cells from PBMCs. Receptor source: a human donor with multiple sclerosis.

The chain carries TRBV27 and TRBJ1-2; D not certain. Germline V gives CDR1 MNHEY, CDR2 SMNVEV (reference sequence). The germline V and J ends were trimmed by 4 bases and 4 bases, with 10 bases remaining between them. The CDR3 contains 13 residues. For the CDR3, the DNA is TGTGCCAGCAGTTCCGCTCGGGGCTATGGCTACACCTTC. Protein product: CASSSARGYGYTF.

V usage is TRBV4-1 and J usage is TRBJ1-1; perhaps TRBD1 as D (5 bases). CDR1 and CDR2 (germline): MGHRA, YSYEKL. This CDR3 spans 14 amino acids. V was cut by 3 bases and J by 1 base, with 9 bases left in between. CDR3 sequence: CASSHPGANTEAFF. In DNA form, the CDR3 reads TGCGCCAGCAGCCACCCCGGGGCGAACACTGAAGCTTTCTTT.

The chain joins TRBV10-3 to TRBJ2-7; D gene uncertain. CDR1 is ENHRY and CDR2 is SYGVKD in the germline V gene. Trimming removed 2 bases from V and 4 bases from J, with 3 bases in between. The CDR3 spans 11 residues. The chain's CDR3 is CAISETYEQYF. The CDR3, as DNA: TGTGCCATCAGTGAGACTTACGAGCAGTACTTC.

The chain couples TRBV3-1 to TRBJ2-7, with 11 bases lining up with TRBD2. Trimming at V came to 4 bases and at J to 0 bases, leaving 5 bases not matched to a gene. The CDR3 covers 16 residues. Germline V gene data show CDR1 as LGHDT and CDR2 as YNNKEL (reference sequence). The CDR3 DNA reads TGTGCCAGCAGCCCGGGACTAGCGGACAGCTCCTACGAGCAGTACTTC. This translates into CASSPGLADSSYEQYF.

The V gene is TRBV27, the J gene TRBJ1-1, with D tentatively TRBD1 (5 bases). Trimming cost V 6 bases and J 0 bases, with 14 bases left between them. The length of the CDR3 is 15 residues. Germline CDR1 and CDR2: MNHEY and SMNVEV (reference sequence). The CDR3 coding sequence is TGTGCCAGCAGGTGGGGCGAAGATATGAACACTGAAGCTTTCTTT. Amino acid sequence: CASRWGEDMNTEAFF.

Only a few counts were recorded for this clonotype. J is TRBJ2-7 and V is TRBV27; possible D gene TRBD1, 6 bases. V lost 6 bases and J 5 bases, leaving 8 bases between the germline ends. The germline V gene has CDR1 MNHEY and CDR2 SMNVEV (reference sequence). CDR3 length: 11 residues. In DNA form, the CDR3 reads TGTGCCAGCAGCTGGGGGCACGAGCAGTACTTC. It specifies CASSWGHEQYF.

The J gene is TRBJ2-1, the V gene TRBV12-3 or TRBV12-4; the match to TRBD2 covers 9 bases. The J segment lost 4 bases and the V segment lost 3 bases, leaving 1 base of the junction unmatched. There are 14 residues in the CDR3. The CDR3 region is CASSFLAGYNEQFF. The CDR3 DNA follows: TGTGCCAGCAGTTTCCTAGCGGGATACAATGAGCAGTTCTTC.

The chain is built from TRBV4-1 and TRBJ1-1; TRBD1 might be the D (5 bases). The CDR3 spans 15 residues. V lost 3 bases, J lost 10 bases, and 21 bases lay in between. Germline V gene sequence: CDR1 MGHRA, CDR2 YSYEKL. The CDR3 bases are TGCGCCAGCAGCCATCCATCTGGGGCTGAGGTCGTAGCTTTCTTT. Residues: CASSHPSGAEVVAFF.

The CDR3 region has the DNA TGTGCCAGCAGCGATGGGACTAGCGACGAGCAGTACTTC. As protein: CASSDGTSDEQYF. The chain has TRBV9 and TRBJ2-7; 10 bases fit TRBD2. Germline loops: CDR1 SGDLS, CDR2 YYNGEE. CDR3 size: 13 residues. The ends lost 3 bases at V and 5 bases at J; junction bases unmatched: 2.

This chain uses TRBV6-5 with TRBJ1-2; D gene uncertain. This CDR3 has 13 residues. Per the germline V gene, CDR1 is MNHEY and CDR2 is SVGAGI. V was cut by 0 bases and J by 5 bases, with 7 bases left in between. CDR3 residues: CASSYSNAYGYTF. The CDR3 DNA is TGTGCCAGCAGTTACTCCAACGCTTATGGCTACACCTTC.

The V call is TRBV7-2, the J call TRBJ2-7; TRBD1 agrees at 7 bases. Germline V gene data show CDR1 as SGHTA and CDR2 as FQGNSA. This CDR3 is 16 amino acids long. The V gene end was trimmed by 3 bases and the J gene end by 0 bases; junction bases not matched to a gene: 8. CDR3 sequence reads: CASSLRDGDSSYEQYF. The CDR3 DNA sequence: TGTGCCAGCAGCTTGAGGGACGGGGACAGCTCCTACGAGCAGTACTTC.

This clonotype has more than one count but fewer than ten. This chain joins TRBV7-3 and TRBJ2-2; D may be TRBD2 (5 bases). Germline CDR1 and CDR2: SGHTA and FQGTGA. This CDR3 comprises 10 residues. V lost 8 bases and J lost 7, with 5 bases in between. The CDR3 here is CASRGGELFF. The DNA of the CDR3 is TGTGCCAGCCGGGGCGGGGAGCTGTTTTTT. Using reference TRBV7-3 and TRBJ2-2 for the parts outside the CDR3, the full variable domain is GAGVSQTPSNKVTEKGKYVELRCDPISGHTALYWYRQSLGQGPEFLIYFQGTGAADDSGLPNDRFFAVRPEGSVSTLKIQRTERGDSAVYLCASRGGELFFGEGSRLTVL.

The chain combines TRBV7-9 with TRBJ2-5; the D gene is possibly TRBD1 (6 bases). This CDR3 is 13 amino acids long. Germline CDR1 SEHNR, CDR2 FQNEAQ (reference sequence). V dropped 4 bases and J dropped 2 bases, with 8 bases sitting between them. CDR3 residues: CASSSTGQETQYF. The CDR3 DNA reads TGTGCCAGCAGCTCCACAGGGCAAGAGACCCAGTACTTC.

This clonotype has a single count. The rearrangement uses TRBV9 and TRBJ2-7; 7 nucleotides match TRBD1. Looked up from germline, CDR1 is SGDLS and CDR2 is YYNGEE. The CDR3 totals 14 residues. V shed 3 bases, J shed 2 bases, and the junction held 5 bases outside the gene matches. The CDR3 spells CASSAPDRTYEQYF. The DNA for the CDR3 is TGTGCCAGCAGCGCACCGGACAGGACCTACGAGCAGTACTTC.

This chain connects TRBV6-5 to TRBJ2-1; 8 bases map to TRBD2. CDR1 and CDR2 (germline): MNHEY, SVGAGI. Germline trimming cut 6 bases from V and 1 base from J; bases unmatched to any gene: 2. The length of the CDR3 is 14 residues. In DNA form, the CDR3 reads TGTGCCAGCAGGAGCGGGAGATCCTACAATGAGCAGTTCTTC. Translating it yields CASRSGRSYNEQFF.

This clonotype came up once. The chain uses TRBV5-1 and TRBJ2-7, with TRBD1 matching over 7 bases. The CDR3 sequence is 13 residues long. Per germline, CDR1 SGHRS and CDR2 YFSETQ. J was trimmed by 5 bases and V by 3 bases; bases with no gene match: 5. The chain's CDR3 is CASSSTGPDEQYF. The CDR3 DNA is TGCGCCAGCAGCTCGACAGGGCCCGACGAGCAGTACTTC.

This clonotype occurred once. CDR3 protein: CASTWQGDYEQYF. DNA of the CDR3: TGTGCCAGCACGTGGCAGGGGGACTACGAGCAGTACTTC. The chain couples TRBV2 to TRBJ2-7, with 7 bases that match TRBD1. This CDR3 spans 13 amino acids. Germline V gene data show CDR1 as SNHLY and CDR2 as FYNNEI. The V segment lost 7 bases and the J segment 3 bases; nucleotides outside the gene matches: 6. Variable domain in full (rest from reference TRBV2 and TRBJ2-7): EPEVTQTPSHQVTQMGQEVILRCVPISNHLYFYWYRQILGQKVEFLVSFYNNEISEKSEIFDDQFSVERPDGSNFTLKIRSTKLEDSAMYFCASTWQGDYEQYFGPGTRLTVT.